What follows are 9 T cell receptor beta chains derived from one specimen sequenced in a study of T cell responses to AZD1222 COVID-19 vaccine. Sequencing was performed with immunoSEQ multiplex PCR; in TCRdb, only in-frame clones are kept and a portion is missing. The sample shows 120,000 to 150,000 clones, 90% of them seen only once. The specimen comprised peripheral blood, sampled 28 days after the second AZD1222 dose. The receptors shown here come from an adult who received the AZD1222 COVID-19 vaccine.

J is TRBJ1-1 and V is TRBV6-5; no clear D. This CDR3 contains 15 residues. Germline CDR1 reads MNHEY; CDR2 reads SVGAGI. Trimming left V 4 bases short and J 3 bases short, with 15 bases between. The CDR3 region is CASSSQVERDTEAFF. The CDR3 DNA is TGTGCCAGCAGTTCCCAGGTCGAGAGGGACACTGAAGCTTTCTTT.

The genes are TRBV30 and TRBJ1-2; TRBD1 matches 9 bases. Germline values: CDR1 GTSNPN, CDR2 SVGIG (reference sequence). CDR3 length equals 15 residues. V dropped 3 bases and J dropped 5; count of bases not matched to a gene: 10. For the CDR3, the DNA is TGTGCCTGGAGGACCGGGACAGGGCCTACTTATGGCTACACCTTC. Translated, it gives CAWRTGTGPTYGYTF.

The V call is TRBV28, the J call TRBJ2-5, with a possible D match to TRBD2 (6 bases). V lost 7 bases, J lost 1 base, and 10 bases lay in between. Germline CDR1 MDHEN, CDR2 SYDVKM. This CDR3 is built from 13 residues. The CDR3 sequence: CASTPGLQETQYF. Here the CDR3 DNA reads TGTGCCAGCACTCCGGGACTCCAAGAGACCCAGTACTTC.

This chain joins TRBV7-9 and TRBJ1-1; D may be TRBD1 (5 bases). Per germline, CDR1 SEHNR and CDR2 FQNEAQ (reference sequence). The V and J ends lost 8 bases and 0 bases respectively, with 19 bases between them. CDR3 length equals 16 residues. CDR3 DNA sequence: TGTGCCAGCCAGGTGGGGGAAGGGAGGATGAACACTGAAGCTTTCTTT. Its protein product is CASQVGEGRMNTEAFF.

This clone has only a few counts. The genes are TRBV11-2 and TRBJ2-2; D might be TRBD2 (6 bases). The CDR3 spans 16 residues. Trimming shortened V by 5 bases and J by 7 bases, and 20 bases separated the two germline ends. Germline assignment: CDR1 SGHAT and CDR2 FQNNGV. CDR3 residues: CASSLILPGGVGELFF. The CDR3 DNA follows: TGTGCCAGCAGCCTAATCTTGCCCGGCGGGGTCGGGGAGCTGTTTTTT. Filled out from reference TRBV11-2 and TRBJ2-2, the complete variable domain reads EAGVAQSPRYKIIEKRQSVAFWCNPISGHATLYWYQQILGQGPKLLIQFQNNGVVDDSQLPKDRFSAERLKGVDSTLKIQPAKLEDSAVYLCASSLILPGGVGELFFGEGSRLTVL.

This chain joins TRBV19 and TRBJ1-5, with a weak D call TRBD1 (5 bases). Trimming left V 5 bases short and J 3 bases short, with 17 bases between. The germline gives CDR1 LNHDA, CDR2 SQIVND (reference sequence). CDR3 length equals 16 residues. The CDR3 loop is CASSQRDGLYNQPQHF. The CDR3, as DNA: TGTGCCAGTAGTCAACGGGACGGCCTTTACAATCAGCCCCAGCATTTT.

The chain links TRBV10-3 to TRBJ2-5, with 9 bases lining up with TRBD2. V lost 4 bases to trimming and J lost 4 bases; unmatched junction nucleotides: 1. Germline V gene data show CDR1 as ENHRY and CDR2 as SYGVKD. The CDR3 loop spans 13 amino acids. The CDR3 coding sequence is TGTGCCATCAGTGTACTAGCGGGAGAGACCCAGTACTTC. Its translation: CAISVLAGETQYF.

This clone was observed a few times. CDR3 sequence reads: CASSVSGPAYEQYF. The CDR3 nucleotides are TGTGCCAGCAGTGTCAGCGGACCCGCCTACGAGCAGTACTTC. This chain connects TRBV2 to TRBJ2-7; possible D gene TRBD2, 5 bases. V gave up 4 bases and J gave up 2 bases, with 12 bases separating them. CDR1 SNHLY and CDR2 FYNNEI come from the germline V gene. The CDR3 is made up of 14 amino acids.

This clone has only one observation. The J gene is TRBJ2-5, the V gene TRBV28, with 13 bases identical to TRBD2. This CDR3 is 16 amino acids long. The V and J ends lost 7 bases and 2 bases, in that order; junction bases with no gene match: 7. From germline, CDR1 is MDHEN and CDR2 SYDVKM. In DNA, the CDR3 is TGTGCCAGCAAAACCGGACTAGCGGGAGAACAAGAGACCCAGTACTTC. This codes for CASKTGLAGEQETQYF.